The 3 T cell receptor beta chains given below trace back to one sample, sequenced in a study of technical replicates of blood from a few donors. TCRdb's table, derived via immunoSEQ multiplex PCR, lists solely in-frame clones and lacks some. The sample lists about 80,000 clones; approximately 97% were seen once. Specimen: T cells isolated from PBMCs. These receptors originate from a human donor in good health.

This chain links TRBV5-6 with TRBJ2-7; TRBD2 aligns across 8 bases. CDR1 and CDR2 (germline): SGHDT, YYEEEE. V shed 4 bases, J shed 5 bases, and the junction held 11 bases outside the gene matches. This CDR3 is built from 15 residues. CDR3 in DNA: TGTGCCAGCAGCCCAACGGGGGGGACTAGACACGAGCAGTACTTC. The encoded protein is CASSPTGGTRHEQYF. The whole variable domain, remainder taken from reference TRBV5-6 and TRBJ2-7, is DAGVTQSPTHLIKTRGQQVTLRCSPKSGHDTVSWYQQALGQGPQFIFQYYEEEERQRGNFPDRFSGHQFPNYSSELNVNALLLGDSALYLCASSPTGGTRHEQYFGPGTRLTVT.

This clone was seen a single time. V and J are TRBV28 and TRBJ2-3; 7 nucleotides match TRBD2. V was pared by 5 bases and J by 2 bases, with 13 bases of the junction left unmatched. Germline CDR1 is MDHEN and CDR2 is SYDVKM. The CDR3 covers 17 residues. The CDR3 nucleotides read TGTGCCAGCAGTCCACAAGGGACTAACTACCTCACAGATACGCAGTATTTT. Its protein product is CASSPQGTNYLTDTQYF.

This chain links TRBV7-8 with TRBJ2-5, with D perhaps TRBD1 (6 bases). Germline CDR1 SGHVS, CDR2 FQNEAQ. Trimming pared 3 bases from V and 4 bases from J, leaving 12 bases between. The CDR3 consists of 14 residues. Here the CDR3 reads CASSFTGSGETQYF. The CDR3 region has the DNA TGTGCCAGCAGCTTTACAGGGTCGGGAGAGACCCAGTACTTC.